This section outlines one T cell receptor beta chain sequence together with its context. Sequencing used immunoSEQ multiplex PCR; TCRdb keeps in-frame clones, though not all of them. The table lists approximately 210,000 clones, about nine tenths of them singletons. This CDR3 is built from 14 residues. In germline, CDR1 is MDHEN, CDR2 SYDVKM. With 6 bases removed from V and 3 bases from J, the gap between germline ends came to 15 bases. This entry belongs to a study of blood T cell repertoires in COVID-19. Whole-study context: From the United States, Italy and Spain came samples of acute and convalescent COVID-19.

Sequencing input: peripheral blood. The J gene is TRBJ2-7, the V gene TRBV28, with D maybe TRBD1 (6 bases). This clonotype was sampled from a man in his fifties with COVID-19, enrolled during active disease. The CDR3 DNA follows: TGTGCCAGCAGCCAGATAGGGGGAGTCTACGAGCAGTACTTC. Translated: CASSQIGGVYEQYF.